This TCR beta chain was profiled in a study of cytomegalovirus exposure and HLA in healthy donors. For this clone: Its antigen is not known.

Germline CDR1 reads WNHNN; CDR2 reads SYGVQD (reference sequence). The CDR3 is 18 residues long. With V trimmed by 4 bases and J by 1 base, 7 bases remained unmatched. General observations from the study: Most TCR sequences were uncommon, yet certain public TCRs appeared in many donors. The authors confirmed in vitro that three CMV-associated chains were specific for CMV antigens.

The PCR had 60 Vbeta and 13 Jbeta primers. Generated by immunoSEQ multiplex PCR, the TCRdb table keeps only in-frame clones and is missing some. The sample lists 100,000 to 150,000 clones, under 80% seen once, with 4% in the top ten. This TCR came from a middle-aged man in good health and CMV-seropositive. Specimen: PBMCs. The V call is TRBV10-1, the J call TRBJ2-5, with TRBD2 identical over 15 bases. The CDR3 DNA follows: TGCGCCAGCAGTGCCCCGGGACTAGCGGGGGGAACCCAAGAGACCCAGTACTTC. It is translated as CASSAPGLAGGTQETQYF.